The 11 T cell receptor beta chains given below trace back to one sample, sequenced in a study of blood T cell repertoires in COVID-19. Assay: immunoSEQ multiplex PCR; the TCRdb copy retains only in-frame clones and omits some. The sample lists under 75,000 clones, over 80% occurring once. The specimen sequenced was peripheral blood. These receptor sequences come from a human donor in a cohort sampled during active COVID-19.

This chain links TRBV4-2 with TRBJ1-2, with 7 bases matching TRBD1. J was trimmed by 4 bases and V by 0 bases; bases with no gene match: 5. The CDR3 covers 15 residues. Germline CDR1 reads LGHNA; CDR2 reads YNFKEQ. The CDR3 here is CASSQDGNRGYGYTF. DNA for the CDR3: TGTGCCAGCAGCCAAGATGGGAACAGGGGCTATGGCTACACCTTC.

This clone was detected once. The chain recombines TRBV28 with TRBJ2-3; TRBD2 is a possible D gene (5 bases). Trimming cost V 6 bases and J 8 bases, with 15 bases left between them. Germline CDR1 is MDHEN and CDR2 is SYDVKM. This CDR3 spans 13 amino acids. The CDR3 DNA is TGTGCCAGCAGCTCGAGGGTGCCCGGTACGCAGTATTTT. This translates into CASSSRVPGTQYF.

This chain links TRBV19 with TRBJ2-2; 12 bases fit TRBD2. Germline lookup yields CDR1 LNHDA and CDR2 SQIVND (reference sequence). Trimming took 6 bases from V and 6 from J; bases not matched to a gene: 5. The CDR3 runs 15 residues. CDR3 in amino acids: CASSTSGGFSGELFF. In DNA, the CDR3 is TGTGCCAGTAGCACTAGCGGGGGGTTTTCCGGGGAGCTGTTTTTT.

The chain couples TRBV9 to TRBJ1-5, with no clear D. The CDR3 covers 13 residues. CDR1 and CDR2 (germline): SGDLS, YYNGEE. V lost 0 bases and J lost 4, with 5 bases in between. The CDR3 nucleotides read TGTGCCAGCAGCGTAGATCTTAATCAGCCCCAGCATTTT. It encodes CASSVDLNQPQHF.

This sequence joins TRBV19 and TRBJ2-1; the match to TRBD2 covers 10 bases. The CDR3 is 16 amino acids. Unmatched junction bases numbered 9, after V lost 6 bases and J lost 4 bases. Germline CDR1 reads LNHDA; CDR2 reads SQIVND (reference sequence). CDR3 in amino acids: CASRRGAGGPYNEQFF. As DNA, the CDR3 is TGTGCCAGTAGACGGGGAGCGGGAGGGCCGTACAATGAGCAGTTCTTC.

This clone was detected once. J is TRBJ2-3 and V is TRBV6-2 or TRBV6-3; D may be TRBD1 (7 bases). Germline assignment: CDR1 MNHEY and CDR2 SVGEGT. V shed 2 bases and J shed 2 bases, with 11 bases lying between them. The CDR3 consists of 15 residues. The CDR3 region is CASSYQGGFTDTQYF. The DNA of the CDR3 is TGTGCCAGCAGTTACCAGGGGGGCTTCACAGATACGCAGTATTTT.

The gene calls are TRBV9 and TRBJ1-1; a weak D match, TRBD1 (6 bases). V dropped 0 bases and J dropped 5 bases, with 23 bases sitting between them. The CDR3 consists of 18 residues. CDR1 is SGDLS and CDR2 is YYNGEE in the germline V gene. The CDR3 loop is CASSVDIRRNREGTEAFF. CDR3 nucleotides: TGTGCCAGCAGCGTAGATATACGGAGGAACAGGGAAGGAACTGAAGCTTTCTTT.

In nucleotides, the CDR3 is TGTGCCAGCAGCCAAGAGGGGAGGCGGGGGAGCACAGATACGCAGTATTTT. Translating it yields CASSQEGRRGSTDTQYF. This chain connects TRBV4-2 to TRBJ2-3, with 7 nucleotides matching TRBD2. V lost 0 bases and J lost 0; bases outside the gene matches: 6. Germline V gene sequence: CDR1 LGHNA, CDR2 YNFKEQ. The CDR3 runs 17 residues.

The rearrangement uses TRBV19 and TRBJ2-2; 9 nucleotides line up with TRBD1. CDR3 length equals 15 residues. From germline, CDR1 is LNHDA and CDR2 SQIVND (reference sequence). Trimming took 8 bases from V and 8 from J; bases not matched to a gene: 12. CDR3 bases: TGTGCCAGTGGACTCCCCACAGGGGGCAAGGGGGAGCTGTTTTTT. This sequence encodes CASGLPTGGKGELFF.

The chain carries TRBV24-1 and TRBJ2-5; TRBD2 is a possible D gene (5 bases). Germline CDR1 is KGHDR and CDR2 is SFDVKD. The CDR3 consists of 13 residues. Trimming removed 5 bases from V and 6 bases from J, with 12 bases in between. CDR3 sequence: CATSAAGSQTQYF. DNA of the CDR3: TGTGCCACCAGTGCGGCGGGTTCGCAGACCCAGTACTTC.

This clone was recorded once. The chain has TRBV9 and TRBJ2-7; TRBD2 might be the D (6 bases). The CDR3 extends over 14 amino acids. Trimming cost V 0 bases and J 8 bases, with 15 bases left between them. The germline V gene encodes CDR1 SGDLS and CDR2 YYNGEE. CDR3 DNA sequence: TGTGCCAGCAGCGTAGAGTCAGGGACTTTCCAGCAGTACTTC. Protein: CASSVESGTFQQYF.